Listed below are T cell receptor beta chains from one sample, sequenced in a study of early T cells in non-severe SARS-CoV-2 infection. TCRdb re-called the 5' RACE reads with MiXCR, one entry per CDR3 protein. The sample includes around 80,000 distinct CDR3 sequences, 12% to 15% of them seen just once. Specimen: whole blood. The receptors derive from an adult who was a healthcare worker with PCR-confirmed SARS-CoV-2 infection or an uninfected control (not recorded which). Both conserved end residues are part of each CDR3. Fields, in order: V gene, clone size, J gene, D gene, CDR3 DNA, CDR3 protein. The D gene is left open where the match is weak. Part of the rows lack a size; the others show once, few, many or a class for expanded clones.

TRBV29-1	few	TRBJ2-5	TRBD2	TGCAGCGTCCGGGGGGGGCAAGAGACCCAGTACTTC	CSVRGGQETQYF
TRBV18	-	TRBJ1-1	TRBD1	TGTGCCAGCTCATGGGACAGGGGGTCCACTGAAGCTTTCTTT	CASSWDRGSTEAFF
TRBV9	-	TRBJ2-3	TRBD2	TGTGCCAGCAGCGTGACTAGCCGCGATACGCAGTATTTT	CASSVTSRDTQYF
TRBV7-2	few	TRBJ2-2	-	TGTGCCAGCAGCTTAGTAGGTCCTACCGGGGAGCTGTTTTTT	CASSLVGPTGELFF
TRBV29-1	-	TRBJ2-3	-	TGCAGCGTTTCCTTCTCTGATACGCAGTATTTT	CSVSFSDTQYF
TRBV24-1	-	TRBJ2-1	-	TGTGCCACCAGCCACAGTGGGGCGAGGAATGAGCAGTTCTTC	CATSHSGARNEQFF
TRBV18	-	TRBJ2-1	TRBD1	TGTGCCAGCTCACCTCCCGGGACAGGCGCCTACAATGAGCAGTTCTTC	CASSPPGTGAYNEQFF
TRBV11-2	many	TRBJ2-5	-	TGTGCCAGCAGCTTTAGGGACCGCCCGACACAAGAGACCCAGTACTTC	CASSFRDRPTQETQYF
TRBV6-2/TRBV6-3	many	TRBJ2-2	TRBD1	TGTGCCAGCAGCATCATACAGGGGGCCGGGGAGCTGTTTTTT	CASSIIQGAGELFF
TRBV28	many	TRBJ2-3	-	TGTGCCAGCAGCTCGCAAACAGATACGCAGTATTTT	CASSSQTDTQYF
TRBV6-5	many	TRBJ1-3	TRBD1	TGTGCCAGCAGGAAGACAGGGGTTGGAAACACCATATATTTT	CASRKTGVGNTIYF
TRBV7-6	-	TRBJ1-4	TRBD1	TGTGCCAGCAGCCCAGGGGACAGTGAAAAACTGTTTTTT	CASSPGDSEKLFF
TRBV7-2	few	TRBJ1-5	-	TGTGCCAGCAGCTTAATAGTGGGATTTGGTCAGCCCCAGCATTTT	CASSLIVGFGQPQHF
TRBV14	many	TRBJ2-2	-	TGTGCCAGCAGCCAATGGGCTAGCGATCAGTTCGCGAACACCGGGGAGCTGTTTTTT	CASSQWASDQFANTGELFF
TRBV18	many	TRBJ2-5	-	TGTGCCAGCTCACCTACGGCTCAAGAGACCCAGTACTTC	CASSPTAQETQYF
TRBV6-6	few	TRBJ2-2	-	TGTGCCAGCAGGGCAACCGGGGAGCTGTTTTTT	CASRATGELFF
TRBV5-5	many	TRBJ2-5	TRBD2	TGTGCCAGCAGCTTGGTGGCTAGCGGGGGGACGTACCAAGAGACCCAGTACTTC	CASSLVASGGTYQETQYF
TRBV4-2	many	TRBJ2-1	-	TGTGCCAGCAGCCGGGTCCCGAGCGGGAATGAGCAGTTCTTC	CASSRVPSGNEQFF
TRBV30	few	TRBJ1-5	TRBD1	TGTGCCTGGAGTGGGGGGACAGTTAGCAATCAGCCCCAGCATTTT	CAWSGGTVSNQPQHF
TRBV9	few	TRBJ1-4	-	TGTGCCAGCAGCGTAGGATCCGGGCGGACTAATGAAAAACTGTTTTTT	CASSVGSGRTNEKLFF
TRBV5-1	many	TRBJ2-5	TRBD2	TGCGCCAGCAGCCTCCCCGGACTAGCGGGGCAAGAGACCCAGTACTTC	CASSLPGLAGQETQYF
TRBV10-2	-	TRBJ2-3	TRBD2	TGCGCCAGCAGCAAGACTAGCGGGGGAGCAGATACGCAGTATTTT	CASSKTSGGADTQYF
TRBV9	many	TRBJ1-6	-	TGTGCCAGCAGCGTAGAGGGGATGCGGAATTCACCCCTCCACTTT	CASSVEGMRNSPLHF
TRBV6-5	-	TRBJ1-5	-	TGTGCCAGCCAACTCGACAGCAATCAGCCCCAGCATTTT	CASQLDSNQPQHF
TRBV7-9	few	TRBJ1-2	-	TGTGCCAGCAGCCCGGCCCCCTATGGCTACACCTTC	CASSPAPYGYTF
TRBV20-1	many	TRBJ2-5	TRBD2	TGCAGTGCTACTAGCGGGGGGGCCTCAGAGACCCAGTACTTC	CSATSGGASETQYF
TRBV7-9	-	TRBJ2-3	TRBD2	TGTGCCAGCAGCTCCAAGGGACTAGCGGGGGCAAGCACAGATACGCAGTATTTT	CASSSKGLAGASTDTQYF
TRBV11-2	few	TRBJ2-1	-	TGTGCCAGCAAGGCGTACGGGGGAGCGGTCAATGAGCAGTTCTTC	CASKAYGGAVNEQFF
TRBV7-8	many	TRBJ1-5	-	TGTGCCAGCAGCTTAGCGCTCGAATACAATCAGCCCCAGCATTTT	CASSLALEYNQPQHF
TRBV10-3	few	TRBJ2-2	-	TGTGCCATCACGGGGGAATCAGGGGAGCTGTTTTTT	CAITGESGELFF
TRBV18	few	TRBJ1-1	-	TGTGCCAGCTCACCCACTAGCAGACAGATGACTGAAGCTTTCTTT	CASSPTSRQMTEAFF
TRBV7-9	few	TRBJ1-4	-	TGTGCCAGCAGCGCCGGGGAGTTGTCTAATGAAAAACTGTTTTTT	CASSAGELSNEKLFF
TRBV7-9	many	TRBJ1-2	TRBD1	TGTGCCAGCAGCGGGGGGACAGTAAGCTATGGCTACACCTTC	CASSGGTVSYGYTF
TRBV27	-	TRBJ2-7	-	TGTGCCAGCAGCAGCCCCGGCCGAAGCTCCTACGAGCAGTACTTC	CASSSPGRSSYEQYF
TRBV7-2	many	TRBJ2-7	TRBD1	TGTGCCAGCAGCCAGGGACAGACCTACGAGCAGTACTTC	CASSQGQTYEQYF
TRBV5-1	few	TRBJ2-5	-	TGCGCCAGCAGCTTGGGTTTCGAGGAGACCCAGTACTTC	CASSLGFEETQYF
TRBV15	-	TRBJ2-1	TRBD2	TGTGCCACCAGCAGAGGTATTCTGACTAGCGGCCTTTACAATGAGCAGTTCTTC	CATSRGILTSGLYNEQFF
TRBV20-1	many	TRBJ2-3	TRBD2	TGCAGTGCTCTCCCGTTAGCGGGTGAACCCCCCACAGATACGCAGTATTTT	CSALPLAGEPPTDTQYF
TRBV5-1	-	TRBJ2-3	-	TGCGCCAGCAGCTTGGTGGGGGACGGGCGGACAGATACGCAGTATTTT	CASSLVGDGRTDTQYF